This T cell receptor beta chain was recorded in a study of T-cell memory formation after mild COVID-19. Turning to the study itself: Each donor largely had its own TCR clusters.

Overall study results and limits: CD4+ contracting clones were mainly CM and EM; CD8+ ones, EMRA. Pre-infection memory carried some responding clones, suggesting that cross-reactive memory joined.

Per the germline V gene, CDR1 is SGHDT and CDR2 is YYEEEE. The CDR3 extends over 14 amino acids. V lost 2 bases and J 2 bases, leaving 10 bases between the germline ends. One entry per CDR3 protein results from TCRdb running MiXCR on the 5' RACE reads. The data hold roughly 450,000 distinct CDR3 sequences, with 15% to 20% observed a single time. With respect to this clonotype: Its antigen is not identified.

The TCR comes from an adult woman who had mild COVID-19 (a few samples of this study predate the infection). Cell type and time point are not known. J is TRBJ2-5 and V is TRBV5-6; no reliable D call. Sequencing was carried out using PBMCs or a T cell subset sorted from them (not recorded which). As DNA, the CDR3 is TGTGCCAGCAGCTTTCGGACGGAGCAAGAGACCCAGTACTTC. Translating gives CASSFRTEQETQYF.